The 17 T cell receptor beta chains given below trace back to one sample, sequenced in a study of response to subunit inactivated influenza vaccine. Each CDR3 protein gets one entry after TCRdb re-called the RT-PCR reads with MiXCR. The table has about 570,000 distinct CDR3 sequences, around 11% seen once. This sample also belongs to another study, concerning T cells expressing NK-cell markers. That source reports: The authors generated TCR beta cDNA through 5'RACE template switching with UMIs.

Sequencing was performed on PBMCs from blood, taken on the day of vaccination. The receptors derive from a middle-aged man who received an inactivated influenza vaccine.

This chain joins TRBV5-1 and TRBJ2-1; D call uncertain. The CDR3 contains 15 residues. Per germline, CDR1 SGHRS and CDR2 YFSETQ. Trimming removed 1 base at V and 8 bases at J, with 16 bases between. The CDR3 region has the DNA TGCGCCAGCAGCTTGTTTCTTATTTACACGGATGAGCAGTTCTTC. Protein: CASSLFLIYTDEQFF.

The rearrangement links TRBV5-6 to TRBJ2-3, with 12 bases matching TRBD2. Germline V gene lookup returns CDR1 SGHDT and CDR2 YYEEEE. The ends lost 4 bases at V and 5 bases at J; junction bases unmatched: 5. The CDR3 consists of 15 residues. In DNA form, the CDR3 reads TGTGCCAGCAGCCCTAGCGGGAGGGCCCAAGATACGCAGTATTTT. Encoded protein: CASSPSGRAQDTQYF.

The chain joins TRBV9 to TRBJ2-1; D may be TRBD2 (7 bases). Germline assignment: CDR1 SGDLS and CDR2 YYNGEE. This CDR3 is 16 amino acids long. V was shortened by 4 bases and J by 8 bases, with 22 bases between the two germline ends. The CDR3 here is CASSTHGTTGGDEQFF. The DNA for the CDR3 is TGTGCCAGCAGCACTCACGGGACAACGGGGGGCGATGAGCAGTTCTTC.

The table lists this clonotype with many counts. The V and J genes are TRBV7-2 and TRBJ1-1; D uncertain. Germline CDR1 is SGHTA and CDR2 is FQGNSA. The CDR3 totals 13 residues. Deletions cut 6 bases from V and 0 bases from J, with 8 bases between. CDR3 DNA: TGTGCCAGCAGTACAGTTTTGAACACTGAAGCTTTCTTT. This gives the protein CASSTVLNTEAFF.

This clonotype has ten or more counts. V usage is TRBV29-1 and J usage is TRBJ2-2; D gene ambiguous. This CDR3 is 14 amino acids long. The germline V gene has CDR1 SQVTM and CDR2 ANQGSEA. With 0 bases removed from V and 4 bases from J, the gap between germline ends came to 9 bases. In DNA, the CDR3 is TGCAGCGTTGAAGAGGGCCGACCCACCGGGGAGCTGTTTTTT. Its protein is CSVEEGRPTGELFF.

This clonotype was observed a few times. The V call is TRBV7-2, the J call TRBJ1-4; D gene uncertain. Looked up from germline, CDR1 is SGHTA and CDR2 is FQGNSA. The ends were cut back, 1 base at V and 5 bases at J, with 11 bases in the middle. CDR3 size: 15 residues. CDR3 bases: TGTGCCAGCAGCTTAGTACCCAGGCCCAATGAAAAACTGTTTTTT. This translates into CASSLVPRPNEKLFF.

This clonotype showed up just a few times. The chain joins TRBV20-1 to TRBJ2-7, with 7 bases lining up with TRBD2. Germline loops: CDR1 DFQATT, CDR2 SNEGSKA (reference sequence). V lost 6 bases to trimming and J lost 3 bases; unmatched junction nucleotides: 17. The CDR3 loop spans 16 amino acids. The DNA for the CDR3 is TGCAGTGCCACAGTGAGGGGACTAAGTCCCCTCTACGAGCAGTACTTC. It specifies CSATVRGLSPLYEQYF.

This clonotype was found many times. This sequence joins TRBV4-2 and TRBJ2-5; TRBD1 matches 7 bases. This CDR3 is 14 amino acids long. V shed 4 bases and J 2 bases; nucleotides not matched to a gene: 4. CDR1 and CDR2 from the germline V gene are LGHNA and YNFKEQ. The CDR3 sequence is CASSPGTEQETQYF. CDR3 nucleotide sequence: TGTGCCAGCAGCCCCGGGACAGAACAAGAGACCCAGTACTTC.

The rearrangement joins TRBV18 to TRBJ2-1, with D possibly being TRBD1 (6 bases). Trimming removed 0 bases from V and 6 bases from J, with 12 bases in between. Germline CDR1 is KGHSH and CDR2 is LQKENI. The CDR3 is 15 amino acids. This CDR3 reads CASSPPHLQGNEQFF. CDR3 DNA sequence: TGTGCCAGCTCACCACCCCATTTACAGGGCAATGAGCAGTTCTTC.

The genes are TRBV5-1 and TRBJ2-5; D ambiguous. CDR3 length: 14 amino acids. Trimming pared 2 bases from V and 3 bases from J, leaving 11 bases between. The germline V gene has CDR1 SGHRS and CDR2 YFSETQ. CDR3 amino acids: CASSFGVNKETQYF. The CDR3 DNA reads TGCGCCAGCAGCTTCGGTGTGAACAAAGAGACCCAGTACTTC.

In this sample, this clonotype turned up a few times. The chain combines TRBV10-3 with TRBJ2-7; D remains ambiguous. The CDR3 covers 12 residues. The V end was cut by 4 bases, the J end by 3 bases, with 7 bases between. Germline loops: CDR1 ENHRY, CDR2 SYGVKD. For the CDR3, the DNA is TGTGCCATCAGTGTCTACCGCTACGAGCAGTACTTC. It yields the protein CAISVYRYEQYF.

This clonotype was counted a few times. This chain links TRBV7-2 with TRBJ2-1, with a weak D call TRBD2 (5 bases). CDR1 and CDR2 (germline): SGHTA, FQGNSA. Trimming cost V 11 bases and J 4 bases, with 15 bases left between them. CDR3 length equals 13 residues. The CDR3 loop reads CASAESNYNEQFF. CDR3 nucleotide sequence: TGTGCCTCAGCGGAGTCTAATTACAATGAGCAGTTCTTC.

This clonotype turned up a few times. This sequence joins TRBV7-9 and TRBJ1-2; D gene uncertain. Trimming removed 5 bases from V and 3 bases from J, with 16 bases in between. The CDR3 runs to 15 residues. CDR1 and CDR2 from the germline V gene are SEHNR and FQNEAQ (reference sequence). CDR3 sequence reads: CASSPPTQIHYGYTF. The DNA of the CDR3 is TGTGCCAGCAGCCCACCTACCCAGATCCACTATGGCTACACCTTC.

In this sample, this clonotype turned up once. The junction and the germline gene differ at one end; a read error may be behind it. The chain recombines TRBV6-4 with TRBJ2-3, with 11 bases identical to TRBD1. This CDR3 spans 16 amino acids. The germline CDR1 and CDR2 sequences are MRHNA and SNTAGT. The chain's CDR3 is CASRRTGGLSTDSQYF. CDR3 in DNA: TGTGCCAGCAGGAGGACAGGGGGCCTCAGCACAGATTCGCAGTATTTT.

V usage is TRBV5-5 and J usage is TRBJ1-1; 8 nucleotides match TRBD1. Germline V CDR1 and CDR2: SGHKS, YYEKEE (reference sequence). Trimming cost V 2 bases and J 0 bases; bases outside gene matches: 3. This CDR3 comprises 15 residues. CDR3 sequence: CASSFRGLLNTEAFF. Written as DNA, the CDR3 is TGTGCCAGCAGCTTCAGGGGGCTGTTGAACACTGAAGCTTTCTTT.

The CDR3: CASSYGSGGGETQYF. CDR3 in DNA: TGTGCCAGCAGTTACGGCAGCGGGGGCGGCGAGACCCAGTACTTC. This chain uses TRBV6-5 with TRBJ2-5; 8 bases are shared with TRBD2. J lost 5 bases, V lost 2 bases, and 7 bases had no gene match. Germline V CDR1 and CDR2: MNHEY, SVGAGI. The CDR3 length is 15 residues.

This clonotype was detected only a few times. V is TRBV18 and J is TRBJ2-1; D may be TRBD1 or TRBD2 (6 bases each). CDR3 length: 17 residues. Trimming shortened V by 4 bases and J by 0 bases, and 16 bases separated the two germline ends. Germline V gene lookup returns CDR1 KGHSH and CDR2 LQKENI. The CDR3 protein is CASSLPSGAFSYNEQFF. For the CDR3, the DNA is TGTGCCAGCTCACTCCCATCGGGGGCCTTCTCCTACAATGAGCAGTTCTTC.